What follows describes a single TCR beta chain. Its antigen is not known. These data belong to a study of T cell responses to AZD1222 COVID-19 vaccine. Broader study findings: Among those given AZD1222, only six or seven were seropositive at baseline.

The data were produced by immunoSEQ multiplex PCR, yet TCRdb's version contains in-frame clones alone and is incomplete. The top ten hold more than 0.8% of the sample, which has approximately 150,000 clones, 85% to 95% seen once. The source is an adult in good health. Here the sequenced sample was peripheral blood, taken on day 0 of AZD1222 vaccination.

CDR3 residues: CASSEERNTIYF. The CDR3 coding sequence is TGTGCCAGCAGTGAGGAGAGAAACACCATATATTTT. The V and J genes are TRBV2 and TRBJ1-3; no clear D gene. Trimming left V 3 bases short and J 5 bases short, with 5 bases between. The CDR3 is made up of 12 amino acids. CDR1 is SNHLY and CDR2 is FYNNEI in the germline V gene.